This TCR beta chain was recorded in a study of shared clonotypes between healthy human individuals. Whole-study findings and limits: The study generally estimated greater richness for naive than memory subsets. Of the naive CD4 clonotypes, about 5% were shared across several donors. Rarefaction demonstrated incomplete sorted-subset sequencing despite large depth.

Germline loops: CDR1 SGHRS, CDR2 YFSETQ. Trimming removed 0 bases at V and 5 bases at J, with 11 bases between. The CDR3 is 14 residues long. This clone was counted a few times. Its antigen is currently unknown. The same CDR3 also results from other DNA sequences found in this sample. Repertoires were generated with immunoSEQ multiplex PCR, while TCRdb's copy carries only in-frame clones and drops some. This table has about 2 million clones, about 95% appearing once. The naive CD8 subset, CD45RO-negative cells positively selected for CCR7, excluded terminally differentiated effector memory CD45RA+ cells.

This clonotype originated in a man between 18 and 35 years old in good health. The material sequenced was naive CD8+ T cells sorted from blood. The V gene is TRBV5-1, the J gene TRBJ2-5, with D possibly called TRBD1 or TRBD2 (6 bases each). The CDR3 nucleotides read TGCGCCAGCAGCTTGGAAGGGGGGCTGGAGACCCAGTACTTC. Translated: CASSLEGGLETQYF.